The 18 T cell receptor beta chains below were found in one sample sequenced in a study of blood T cell repertoires in COVID-19. Clones were read by immunoSEQ multiplex PCR, and TCRdb kept only the in-frame ones, dropping some. The data show about 29,000 clones, approximately 88% seen once. The material sequenced was peripheral blood. Source of these receptors: an older man with active COVID-19.

The chain is built from TRBV10-3 and TRBJ1-1, with TRBD1 identical over 10 bases. From germline, CDR1 is ENHRY and CDR2 SYGVKD. CDR3 length: 15 residues. V gave up 5 bases and J gave up 4 bases; unmatched junction bases: 7. In nucleotides, the CDR3 is TGTGCCATCAGTCACCGGGACAGGGGATTCACTGAAGCTTTCTTT. The encoded protein is CAISHRDRGFTEAFF.

The chain joins TRBV3-1 (or the pseudogene TRBV3-2) to TRBJ2-5, with TRBD2 matching 8 bases. V lost 0 bases, J lost 1 base, and 13 bases stayed unmatched. CDR1 is LGHDT, CDR2 YNNKEL, per germline (reference sequence). The length of the CDR3 is 19 residues. CDR3 sequence (DNA): TGTGCCAGCAGCCAAGAATGGACAAGCGGGGGCCCCATCCAAGAGACCCAGTACTTC. It translates to CASSQEWTSGGPIQETQYF.

The rearrangement links TRBV6-5 to TRBJ1-1, with 7 bases matching TRBD1. Looked up from germline, CDR1 is MNHEY and CDR2 is SVGAGI. V was pared by 6 bases and J by 0 bases, with 7 bases of the junction left unmatched. CDR3 length equals 15 residues. The chain's CDR3 is CASRPTGDLNTEAFF. As DNA, the CDR3 is TGTGCCAGCAGACCAACAGGGGATCTGAACACTGAAGCTTTCTTT.

The chain employs TRBV11-1 and TRBJ2-3; TRBD2 aligns across 9 bases. Losses at the gene ends were 3 bases for V and 0 bases for J; bases not matched to a gene: 1. From germline, CDR1 is SGHAT and CDR2 FQDESV (reference sequence). The CDR3 is 15 amino acids. This CDR3 reads CASSLGLASTDTQYF. The CDR3 nucleotides read TGTGCCAGCAGCTTGGGACTAGCCAGCACAGATACGCAGTATTTT.

The chain carries TRBV15 and TRBJ1-1; D gene uncertain. CDR1 LNHNV and CDR2 YYDKDF come from the germline V gene (reference sequence). V dropped 1 base and J dropped 0 bases, with 6 bases sitting between them. The CDR3 contains 14 residues. CDR3: CATSRGGMNTEAFF. The CDR3 DNA is TGTGCCACCAGCAGAGGAGGTATGAACACTGAAGCTTTCTTT.

V and J are TRBV7-2 and TRBJ1-6; 7 bases line up with TRBD1. Germline V gene data show CDR1 as SGHTA and CDR2 as FQGNSA. The trim removed 2 bases at V and 8 bases at J, leaving 9 bases unmatched. The CDR3 is 16 amino acids. The chain's CDR3 is CASSLNVGRGDSPLHF. CDR3 coding DNA: TGTGCCAGCAGCTTAAATGTTGGCAGGGGGGATTCACCCCTCCACTTT.

V and J are TRBV7-9 and TRBJ1-5; D may be TRBD1 (6 bases). CDR1 and CDR2 (germline): SEHNR, FQNEAQ (reference sequence). V lost 1 base and J lost 6, with 13 bases in between. The CDR3 loop spans 15 amino acids. For the CDR3, the DNA is TGTGCCAGCAGCTTAGAGGGCAGGGGCGGTCAGCCCCAGCATTTT. Amino acids: CASSLEGRGGQPQHF. Looking up the rest from reference TRBV7-9 and TRBJ1-5 gives the full variable domain: DTGVSQNPRHKITKRGQNVTFRCDPISEHNRLYWYRQTLGQGPEFLTYFQNEAQLEKSRLLSDRFSAERPKGSFSTLEIQRTEQGDSAMYLCASSLEGRGGQPQHFGDGTRLSIL.

V is TRBV30 and J is TRBJ1-6; 9 positions agree with TRBD1. The junction had 16 bases not matched to a gene; V was cut back by 2 bases and J by 14 bases. CDR1 is GTSNPN and CDR2 is SVGIG in the germline V gene (reference sequence). The CDR3 length is 16 residues. CDR3 bases: TGTGCCTGGAGTATGGGACCGGGACAGGGATTTAAGTCCCTCCACTTT. Translation gives CAWSMGPGQGFKSLHF.

This chain joins TRBV14 and TRBJ1-3; D gene ambiguous. The germline V gene has CDR1 SGHDN and CDR2 FVKESK. CDR3 length: 15 residues. V shed 0 bases and J shed 4 bases, with 10 bases lying between them. The CDR3 coding sequence is TGTGCCAGCAGCCAAGACAGGATACTCGGAAACACCATATATTTT. Translated: CASSQDRILGNTIYF.

The V call is TRBV6-6, the J call TRBJ1-2; tentatively, D is TRBD1 (6 bases). This CDR3 region has 15 residues. The V and J ends lost 2 bases and 3 bases respectively, with 13 bases between them. Germline-derived CDR1 and CDR2 are MNHNY and SVGAGI (reference sequence). CDR3 in amino acids: CASSYGQKKDYGYTF. CDR3 DNA sequence: TGTGCCAGCAGTTACGGACAGAAGAAAGACTATGGCTACACCTTC.

This clone has a single count. The V gene is TRBV6-4, the J gene TRBJ2-3, with 15 bases aligning to TRBD2. The CDR3 has 21 amino acids. Germline CDR1 MRHNA, CDR2 SNTAGT. Trimming removed 2 bases from V and 0 bases from J; junction bases left unmatched: 12. Here the CDR3 DNA reads TGTGCCAGCAGTGACGGGCCCGGGACTAGCGGGGGGCCCTCTAGCACAGATACGCAGTATTTT. Its protein is CASSDGPGTSGGPSSTDTQYF.

The rearrangement uses TRBV27 and TRBJ1-2; 9 bases are a match to TRBD1. CDR3 length equals 14 residues. Trimming took 6 bases from V and 4 from J; bases not matched to a gene: 6. Per germline, CDR1 MNHEY and CDR2 SMNVEV (reference sequence). The CDR3 DNA is TGTGCCAGCAGACAGGGGGCAGTTGGCTATGGCTACACCTTC. Translating it yields CASRQGAVGYGYTF.

This rearrangement joins TRBV3-1 (or the pseudogene TRBV3-2) to TRBJ2-7; tentative D call: TRBD1 (5 bases). The CDR3 spans 13 residues. The germline V and J ends were trimmed by 0 bases and 11 bases, with 14 bases remaining between them. The germline V gene has CDR1 LGHDT and CDR2 YNNKEL (reference sequence). The CDR3, as DNA: TGTGCCAGCAGCCAAGATAATGGGGCAGGGAAGTACTTC. Amino acid sequence: CASSQDNGAGKYF.

This clone appeared a few times. The chain employs TRBV2 and TRBJ1-2; D may be TRBD1 (5 bases). From germline, CDR1 is SNHLY and CDR2 FYNNEI. This CDR3 has 14 amino acids. Trimming took off 6 bases at V and 4 bases at J, with 15 bases between the two ends. In nucleotides, the CDR3 is TGTGCCAGCAGGGGCTATACAGGATCCTATGGCTACACCTTC. Residues: CASRGYTGSYGYTF.

This clone was seen a single time. The sample has other DNA sequences that encode this CDR3 too. The chain joins TRBV29-1 to TRBJ1-2; D is unresolved. The germline V and J ends were trimmed by 4 bases and 3 bases, with 6 bases remaining between them. CDR3 length equals 11 residues. Germline V gene sequence: CDR1 SQVTM, CDR2 ANQGSEA. The CDR3 sequence: CSVVADYGYTF. The DNA of the CDR3 is TGCAGCGTTGTGGCCGACTATGGCTACACCTTC.

A single count supports this clone. The chain combines TRBV10-1 with TRBJ2-2; 8 bases align to TRBD1. The CDR3 totals 19 residues. Germline CDR1 is WNHNN and CDR2 is SYGVQD (reference sequence). With V trimmed by 3 bases and J by 6 bases, 18 bases remained unmatched. CDR3 DNA: TGCGCCAGCAGTGAAAACCGCCAGGGGGCTACGAACATCCCCGGGGAGCTGTTTTTT. Translation: CASSENRQGATNIPGELFF.

The V gene is TRBV30, the J gene TRBJ1-6; 7 bases agree with TRBD1. The CDR3 extends over 14 amino acids. Looked up from germline, CDR1 is GTSNPN and CDR2 is SVGIG (reference sequence). V lost 2 bases to trimming and J lost 7 bases; unmatched junction nucleotides: 5. CDR3 bases: TGTGCCTGGAGTCCCACAGGGGAAAATTCACCCCTCCACTTT. It is translated as CAWSPTGENSPLHF.

This rearrangement joins TRBV5-1 to TRBJ1-2; maybe TRBD1 (6 bases). CDR3 length: 15 amino acids. Trimming took 0 bases from V and 8 from J, leaving 17 bases between them. Germline-derived CDR1 and CDR2 are SGHRS and YFSETQ. CDR3 region: CASSLENRDTEGYTF. In nucleotides, the CDR3 is TGCGCCAGCAGCTTGGAAAACAGGGACACGGAGGGCTACACCTTC.